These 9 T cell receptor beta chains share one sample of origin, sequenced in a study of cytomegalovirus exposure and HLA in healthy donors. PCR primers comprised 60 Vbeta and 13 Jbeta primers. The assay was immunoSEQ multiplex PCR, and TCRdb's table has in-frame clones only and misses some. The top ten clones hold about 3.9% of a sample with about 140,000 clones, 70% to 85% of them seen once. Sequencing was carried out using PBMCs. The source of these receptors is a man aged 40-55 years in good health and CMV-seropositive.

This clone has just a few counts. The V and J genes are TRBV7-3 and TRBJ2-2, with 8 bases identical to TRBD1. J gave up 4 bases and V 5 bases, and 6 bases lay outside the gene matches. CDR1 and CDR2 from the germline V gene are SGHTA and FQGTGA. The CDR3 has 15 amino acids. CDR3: CASSAGGAGTGELFF. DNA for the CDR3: TGTGCCAGCAGCGCAGGGGGCGCCGGCACCGGGGAGCTGTTTTTT. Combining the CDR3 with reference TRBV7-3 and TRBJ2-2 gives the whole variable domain GAGVSQTPSNKVTEKGKYVELRCDPISGHTALYWYRQSLGQGPEFLIYFQGTGAADDSGLPNDRFFAVRPEGSVSTLKIQRTERGDSAVYLCASSAGGAGTGELFFGEGSRLTVL.

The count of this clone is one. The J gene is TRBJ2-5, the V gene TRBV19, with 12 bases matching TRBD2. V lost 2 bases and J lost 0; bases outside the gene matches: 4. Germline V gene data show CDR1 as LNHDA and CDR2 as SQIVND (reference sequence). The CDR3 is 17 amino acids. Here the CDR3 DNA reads TGTGCCAGTAGTATAAGACTAGCGGGGGCGTACCAAGAGACCCAGTACTTC. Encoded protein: CASSIRLAGAYQETQYF. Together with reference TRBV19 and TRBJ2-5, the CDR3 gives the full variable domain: DGGITQSPKYLFRKEGQNVTLSCEQNLNHDAMYWYRQDPGQGLRLIYYSQIVNDFQKGDIAEGYSVSREKKESFPLTVTSAQKNPTAFYLCASSIRLAGAYQETQYFGPGTRLLVL.

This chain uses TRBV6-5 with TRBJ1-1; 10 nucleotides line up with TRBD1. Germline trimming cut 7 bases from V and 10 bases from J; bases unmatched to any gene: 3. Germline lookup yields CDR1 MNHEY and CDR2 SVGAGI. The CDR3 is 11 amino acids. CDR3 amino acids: CASIRQGAAFF. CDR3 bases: TGTGCCAGCATCCGACAGGGGGCAGCTTTCTTT.

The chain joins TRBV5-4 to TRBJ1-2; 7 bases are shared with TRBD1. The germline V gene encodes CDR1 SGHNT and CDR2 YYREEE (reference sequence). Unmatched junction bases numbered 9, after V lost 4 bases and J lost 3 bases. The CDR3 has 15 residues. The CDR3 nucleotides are TGTGCCAGCAGCCCCCAGACAGGGTCTGACTATGGCTACACCTTC. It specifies CASSPQTGSDYGYTF. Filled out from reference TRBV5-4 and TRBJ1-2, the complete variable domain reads ETGVTQSPTHLIKTRGQQVTLRCSSQSGHNTVSWYQQALGQGPQFIFQYYREEENGRGNFPPRFSGLQFPNYSSELNVNALELDDSALYLCASSPQTGSDYGYTFGSGTRLTVV.

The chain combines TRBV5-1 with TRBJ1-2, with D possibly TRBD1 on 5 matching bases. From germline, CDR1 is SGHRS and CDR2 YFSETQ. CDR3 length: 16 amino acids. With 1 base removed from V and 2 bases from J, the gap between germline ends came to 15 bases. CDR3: CASSLSLGGGNYGYTF. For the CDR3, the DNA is TGCGCCAGCAGCTTGAGTTTGGGGGGAGGCAACTATGGCTACACCTTC.

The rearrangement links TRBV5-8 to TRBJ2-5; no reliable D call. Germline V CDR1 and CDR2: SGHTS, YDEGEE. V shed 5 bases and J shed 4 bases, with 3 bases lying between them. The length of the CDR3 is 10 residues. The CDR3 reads CASRRETQYF. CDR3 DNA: TGTGCCAGCAGGCGAGAGACCCAGTACTTC.

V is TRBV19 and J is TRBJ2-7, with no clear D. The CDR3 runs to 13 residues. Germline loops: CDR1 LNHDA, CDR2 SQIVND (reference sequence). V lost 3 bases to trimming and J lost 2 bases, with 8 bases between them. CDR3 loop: CASSIRPAYEQYF. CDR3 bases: TGTGCCAGTAGTATCAGGCCCGCCTACGAGCAGTACTTC.

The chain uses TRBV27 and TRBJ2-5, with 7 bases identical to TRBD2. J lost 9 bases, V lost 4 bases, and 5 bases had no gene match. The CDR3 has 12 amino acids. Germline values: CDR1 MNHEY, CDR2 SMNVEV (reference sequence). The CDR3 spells CASSSPSGAQYF. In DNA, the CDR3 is TGTGCCAGCAGTTCCCCGAGCGGGGCCCAGTACTTC.

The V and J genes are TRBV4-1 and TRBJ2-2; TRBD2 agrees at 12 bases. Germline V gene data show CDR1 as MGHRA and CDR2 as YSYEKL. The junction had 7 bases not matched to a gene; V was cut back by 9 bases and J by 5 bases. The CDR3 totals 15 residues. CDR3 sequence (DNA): TGCGCCAGTAGACTAGCGGGGGTCGGGACCGGGGAGCTGTTTTTT. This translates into CASRLAGVGTGELFF.